Listed below are T cell receptor beta chains from one sample, sequenced in a study of OX40 agonist ivuxolimab in advanced cancers. Using immunoSEQ multiplex PCR, the repertoire was profiled, and TCRdb retains in-frame clones only, with some absent. The table has over 50,000 clones, about 89% seen once. The material sequenced was CD4+ or CD8+ T cells sorted from blood, taken in a trial of the OX40 agonist ivuxolimab. The receptors come from an adult with an advanced solid tumor such as melanoma, head and neck, liver or kidney cancer. Each CDR3 is given with its conserved first and last residue. D genes are given only for firm matches. Part of the rows lack a size; the others show once, few, many or a class for expanded clones.

size,D,J,V,CDR3,DNA
NA,NA,TRBJ2-2,TRBV7-9,CASSLGSGELFF,TGTGCCAGCAGTCTAGGCTCCGGGGAGCTGTTTTTT
NA,NA,TRBJ2-3,TRBV5-4,CASSPNPKSPDTQYF,TGTGCCAGCAGCCCCAACCCGAAAAGTCCAGATACGCAGTATTTT
NA,NA,TRBJ2-2,TRBV9,CASRDLCTGELFF,TGTGCCTCTAGGGACTTGTGCACCGGGGAGCTGTTTTTT
NA,TRBD1,TRBJ1-1,TRBV19,CASQGGAAAFF,TGTGCCAGCCAGGGGGGGGCAGCGGCTTTCTTT
NA,TRBD1,TRBJ1-1,TRBV11-2,CASSPQGAATEAFF,TGTGCCAGCAGCCCGCAGGGGGCGGCCACTGAAGCTTTCTTT
NA,TRBD2,TRBJ2-1,TRBV5-1,CASSPTSGAWDEQFF,TGCGCCAGCAGCCCCACTAGCGGAGCCTGGGATGAGCAGTTCTTC
NA,NA,TRBJ2-1,TRBV4-3,CASSQVDRNEQFF,TGCGCCAGCAGCCAAGTCGATCGCAATGAGCAGTTCTTC
NA,TRBD2,TRBJ2-2,TRBV4-1,CASSQTTSGAPNTGELFF,TGCGCCAGCAGCCAAACCACTAGCGGGGCCCCGAACACCGGGGAGCTGTTTTTT
NA,NA,TRBJ2-7,TRBV27,CASSLGYEQYF,TGTGCCAGCAGTTTAGGCTACGAGCAGTACTTC
NA,TRBD1,TRBJ1-1,TRBV7-9,CASSLGTGGDSDTEAFF,TGTGCCAGCAGCTTAGGGACAGGGGGTGATTCGGACACTGAAGCTTTCTTT
few,NA,TRBJ1-1,TRBV18,CASSPTGYTEAFF,TGTGCCAGCTCACCAACAGGTTACACTGAAGCTTTCTTT
NA,NA,TRBJ2-2,TRBV11-2,CASSLEGSRPGGTGELFF,TGTGCCAGCAGCTTAGAGGGTTCACGGCCCGGCGGCACCGGGGAGCTGTTTTTT
NA,TRBD2,TRBJ2-3,TRBV19,CASSIRGDDTDTQYF,TGTGCCAGTAGTATACGGGGGGACGACACAGATACGCAGTATTTT
once,NA,TRBJ1-4,TRBV2,CASSDAGGYEKLFF,TGTGCCAGCAGTGACGCGGGGGGCTACGAAAAACTGTTTTTT
NA,TRBD1,TRBJ1-5,TRBV4-3,CASSVNRGDQPQHF,TGCGCCAGCAGCGTGAACAGGGGGGATCAGCCCCAGCATTTT
NA,NA,TRBJ2-3,TRBV27,CASSFVGSTDTQYF,TGTGCCAGCAGTTTCGTTGGCAGCACAGATACGCAGTATTTT
NA,NA,TRBJ1-2,TRBV5-6,CASSLDTNYGYTF,TGTGCCAGCAGCTTGGACACAAACTATGGCTACACCTTC
large,TRBD1,TRBJ2-3,TRBV7-3,CASSPGTGMDTQYF,TGTGCCAGCAGCCCCGGGACAGGGATGGATACGCAGTATTTT
NA,TRBD2,TRBJ2-7,TRBV4-3,CASSQVSGSYEQYF,TGCGCCAGCAGCCAGGTTAGCGGGAGTTACGAGCAGTACTTC
NA,TRBD1,TRBJ2-6,TRBV4-1,CASSQGSTGTGRVLTF,TGCGCCAGCAGCCAAGGATCGACGGGGACAGGACGCGTCCTGACTTTC
NA,NA,TRBJ2-7,TRBV4-3,CASSQDVGPATYEQYF,TGCGCCAGCAGCCAAGATGTAGGGCCAGCGACCTACGAGCAGTACTTC
NA,TRBD1,TRBJ2-5,TRBV7-1,CASSYNRGGRETQYF,TGTGCCAGCAGCTACAACAGGGGTGGTCGCGAGACCCAGTACTTC
NA,NA,TRBJ2-7,TRBV30,CAWSVGAIYEQYF,TGTGCCTGGAGTGTAGGGGCTATATACGAGCAGTACTTC
NA,TRBD2,TRBJ2-1,TRBV10-3,CAISESGLAGGYNEQFF,TGTGCCATCAGTGAGTCGGGGCTAGCGGGAGGTTACAATGAGCAGTTCTTC
NA,TRBD1,TRBJ2-6,TRBV4-2,CASSQDRASGANVLTF,TGTGCCAGCAGCCAGGACAGGGCGTCGGGGGCCAACGTCCTGACTTTC
NA,NA,TRBJ2-1,TRBV5-1,CASSFDGRISYNEQFF,TGCGCCAGCAGCTTTGACGGGAGAATCTCCTACAATGAGCAGTTCTTC
NA,TRBD1,TRBJ2-7,TRBV28,CASSLGQGLGEQYF,TGTGCCAGCAGTTTAGGACAGGGGTTAGGGGAGCAGTACTTC
NA,TRBD1,TRBJ2-1,TRBV27,CASSSDRGYNEQFF,TGTGCCAGCAGTTCGGACAGGGGATACAATGAGCAGTTCTTC
NA,NA,TRBJ2-7,TRBV6-5,CASSYDGSPDEQYF,TGTGCCAGCAGTTACGACGGCAGTCCGGACGAGCAGTACTTC
NA,NA,TRBJ1-4,TRBV4-2,CASSQARGLGTNEKLFF,TGTGCCAGCAGCCAAGCCAGGGGCCTGGGCACTAATGAAAAACTGTTTTTT
NA,NA,TRBJ2-1,TRBV7-9,CASTLSTGKGYNEQFF,TGTGCCAGCACCCTGAGCACAGGGAAAGGGTACAATGAGCAGTTCTTC
NA,NA,TRBJ2-3,TRBV6-6,CASSPQGADTQYF,TGTGCCAGCAGCCCTCAAGGGGCAGATACGCAGTATTTT
once,NA,TRBJ2-5,TRBV11-1,CASSLAWTGKETQYF,TGTGCCAGCAGCTTAGCCTGGACGGGGAAAGAGACCCAGTACTTC
NA,TRBD2,TRBJ2-5,TRBV18,CASSPGAGGEETQYF,TGTGCCAGCTCACCCGGAGCGGGAGGGGAAGAGACCCAGTACTTC
NA,NA,TRBJ2-6,TRBV29-1,CSVETGANVLTF,TGCAGCGTTGAGACTGGGGCCAACGTCCTGACTTTC
NA,TRBD1,TRBJ1-2,TRBV28,CASSLIGTGGGINYGYTF,TGTGCCAGCAGTTTAATAGGGACAGGGGGCGGAATCAACTATGGCTACACCTTC
few,NA,TRBJ1-5,TRBV4-3,CASSQDRLISNQPQHF,TGCGCCAGCAGCCAAGATAGGCTAATTAGCAATCAGCCCCAGCATTTT
NA,NA,TRBJ2-7,TRBV9,CASSVVMRASPYEQYF,TGTGCCAGCAGCGTAGTGATGAGGGCTTCACCCTACGAGCAGTACTTC
NA,NA,TRBJ2-3,TRBV7-9,CASTLTSTDTQYF,TGTGCCAGCACGTTGACAAGCACAGATACGCAGTATTTT
NA,NA,TRBJ2-1,TRBV11-2,CASSPEFGVFGGNNEQFF,TGTGCCAGCTCCCCAGAATTTGGGGTTTTTGGTGGGAACAATGAGCAGTTCTTC
NA,NA,TRBJ2-3,TRBV5-1,CASSWSQNTDTQYF,TGCGCCAGCAGCTGGAGTCAGAACACAGATACGCAGTATTTT
NA,NA,TRBJ2-7,TRBV5-5,CASSWDRSPYEQYF,TGTGCCAGCAGCTGGGACCGGAGTCCCTACGAGCAGTACTTC
NA,NA,TRBJ2-3,TRBV5-5,CASSLVRPSTDTQYF,TGTGCCAGCAGCTTGGTGCGGCCTAGCACAGATACGCAGTATTTT
NA,NA,TRBJ1-2,TRBV15,CVTSRDPGTSGYTF,TGTGTCACCAGCAGAGATCCGGGGACATCTGGCTACACCTTC
few,NA,TRBJ2-5,TRBV27,CASSDSGARETQYF,TGTGCCAGCAGTGACTCGGGGGCCAGAGAGACCCAGTACTTC
NA,NA,TRBJ2-2,TRBV19,CASSPQGMGLFF,TGTGCCAGTAGCCCCCAGGGGATGGGGCTGTTTTTT
NA,NA,TRBJ2-5,TRBV28,CASSFPQETQYF,TGTGCCAGCAGTTTCCCTCAAGAGACCCAGTACTTC